The 20 T cell receptor beta chains in this list originate from one sample, sequenced in a study of shared clonotypes between healthy human individuals. Profiling relied on immunoSEQ multiplex PCR, and the TCRdb table lists in-frame clones only, not all of them. The repertoire includes a few million clones, just over 90% of them detected once, and over 0.12% sits in the top ten. The sequencing input was naive CD4+ T cells sorted from blood. Subset reported: CD45RA+ positively selected. The receptor source for this set is a man aged 18 to 30 in good health.

V and J are TRBV7-9 and TRBJ2-3; 13 bases are shared with TRBD2. This CDR3 contains 16 residues. Germline CDR1 SEHNR, CDR2 FQNEAQ (reference sequence). The V gene end was trimmed by 7 bases and the J gene end by 5 bases; junction bases not matched to a gene: 9. The CDR3 region is CASIQGLAGVRDTQYF. The CDR3 DNA sequence: TGTGCCAGCATCCAAGGACTAGCGGGAGTTCGAGATACGCAGTATTTT.

The chain joins TRBV18 to TRBJ1-3; D may be TRBD1 (6 bases). Germline-derived CDR1 and CDR2 are KGHSH and LQKENI. There are 15 residues in the CDR3. Trimming removed 0 bases at V and 4 bases at J, with 10 bases between. This CDR3 is CASSPPLRGGNTIYF. Written as DNA, the CDR3 is TGTGCCAGCTCACCACCGCTCAGGGGAGGAAACACCATATATTTT.

A single count supports this clone. The V and J genes are TRBV7-9 and TRBJ1-2; the match to TRBD1 covers 7 bases. The CDR3 has 14 amino acids. From germline, CDR1 is SEHNR and CDR2 FQNEAQ (reference sequence). Trimming removed 8 bases from V and 4 bases from J; junction bases left unmatched: 10. DNA for the CDR3: TGTGCCAGCCCTCCTCCGACAGGGTCCTATGGCTACACCTTC. The encoded protein is CASPPPTGSYGYTF.

The CDR3 spells CASSLAINTGELFF. The CDR3 DNA is TGCGCCAGCAGCTTGGCCATCAACACCGGGGAGCTGTTTTTT. This chain connects TRBV5-1 to TRBJ2-2; no clear D gene. The CDR3 length is 14 residues. Germline V lookup: CDR1 SGHRS, CDR2 YFSETQ. The V and J ends lost 0 bases and 2 bases respectively, with 5 bases between them.

The genes are TRBV7-9 and TRBJ2-3, with D possibly matching TRBD2 (6 bases). Germline V gene lookup returns CDR1 SEHNR and CDR2 FQNEAQ (reference sequence). The V end lost 1 base, the J end lost 1 base, and 9 bases lay between the germline ends. The CDR3 contains 15 residues. CDR3 region: CASSLGGTRTDTQYF. CDR3 sequence (DNA): TGTGCCAGCAGCTTAGGGGGGACTCGCACAGATACGCAGTATTTT.

The V call is TRBV11-2, the J call TRBJ1-1; D unclear. This CDR3 is built from 13 residues. CDR1 is SGHAT and CDR2 is FQNNGV in the germline V gene. Trimming left V 7 bases short and J 0 bases short, with 9 bases between. CDR3 in amino acids: CASKSSMNTEAFF. CDR3 DNA: TGTGCCAGCAAGTCCAGCATGAACACTGAAGCTTTCTTT.

This chain uses TRBV19 with TRBJ1-2; perhaps TRBD1 as D (5 bases). The CDR3 has 12 amino acids. The ends were cut back, 9 bases at V and 7 bases at J, with 15 bases in the middle. Germline assignment: CDR1 LNHDA and CDR2 SQIVND (reference sequence). CDR3 nucleotides: TGTGCCAGCCTAACAGGCGAGGGTGGCTACACCTTC. The encoded protein is CASLTGEGGYTF.

This rearrangement joins TRBV6-5 to TRBJ2-7, with D perhaps matching TRBD1 (5 bases). The germline V and J ends were trimmed by 6 bases and 0 bases, with 12 bases remaining between them. CDR3 length: 14 amino acids. From germline, CDR1 is MNHEY and CDR2 SVGAGI. The CDR3 loop reads CASRPLDNSYEQYF. The CDR3 DNA sequence: TGTGCCAGCAGGCCCTTGGACAACTCCTACGAGCAGTACTTC.

The rearrangement links TRBV11-3 to TRBJ1-4; D gene uncertain. Germline CDR1 reads SGHNT; CDR2 reads YENEEA. The V and J ends lost 1 base and 0 bases respectively, with 6 bases between them. The CDR3 runs to 15 residues. CDR3 loop: CASSLVPATNEKLFF. CDR3 nucleotides: TGTGCCAGCAGCTTAGTACCCGCAACTAATGAAAAACTGTTTTTT.

This clone is a singleton in its sample. J is TRBJ2-7 and V is TRBV6-6, with D possibly TRBD2 on 5 matching bases. Germline CDR1 is MNHNY and CDR2 is SVGAGI (reference sequence). V was cut by 6 bases and J by 4 bases, with 13 bases left in between. The CDR3 loop spans 13 amino acids. CDR3 in DNA: TGTGCCAGCAGCCCCAAGAGGGCTTACGAGCAGTACTTC. It is translated as CASSPKRAYEQYF.

This clone occurred once. CDR3 region: CASSPFRSAGVMGTQYF. The CDR3, as DNA: TGTGCCAGCAGCCCGTTTCGATCGGCGGGAGTAATGGGTACGCAGTATTTT. This rearrangement joins TRBV11-2 to TRBJ2-3; TRBD2 agrees at 7 bases. J lost 8 bases, V lost 5 bases, and 19 bases had no gene match. This CDR3 contains 17 residues. CDR1 is SGHAT and CDR2 is FQNNGV in the germline V gene.

A note on this clone: At the DNA level, this CDR3 is encoded by other sequences in the same sample as well. The chain uses TRBV7-2 and TRBJ2-1, with TRBD2 matching over 7 bases. The germline gives CDR1 SGHTA, CDR2 FQGNSA. The V and J ends lost 4 bases and 4 bases, in that order; junction bases with no gene match: 10. CDR3 size: 16 residues. The CDR3 is CASSSAGLAVYNEQFF. The CDR3 nucleotides are TGTGCCAGCAGCTCAGCGGGACTGGCGGTATACAATGAGCAGTTCTTC.

The rearrangement links TRBV7-9 to TRBJ2-2; perhaps TRBD2 as D (6 bases). V was shortened by 3 bases and J by 3 bases, with 11 bases between the two germline ends. The V gene's germline CDR1 is SEHNR and CDR2 FQNEAQ (reference sequence). The CDR3 contains 15 residues. CDR3 protein: CASSFGDFHTGELFF. The DNA for the CDR3 is TGTGCCAGCAGCTTTGGGGACTTCCACACCGGGGAGCTGTTTTTT.

The V gene is TRBV30, the J gene TRBJ1-4, with D perhaps TRBD1 (5 bases). Deletions cut 4 bases from V and 7 bases from J, with 19 bases between. The CDR3 sequence is 15 residues long. In germline, CDR1 is GTSNPN, CDR2 SVGIG (reference sequence). CDR3: CAWTEGLPGGEKLFF. In DNA, the CDR3 is TGTGCCTGGACCGAGGGGCTCCCCGGAGGTGAAAAACTGTTTTTT.

J is TRBJ2-2 and V is TRBV6-4; 8 positions match TRBD1. Unmatched junction bases numbered 6, after V lost 5 bases and J lost 4 bases. The CDR3 has 15 amino acids. Germline CDR1 MRHNA, CDR2 SNTAGT. This CDR3 is CASSLAGGFTGELFF. CDR3 nucleotides: TGTGCCAGCAGTCTTGCAGGGGGCTTCACCGGGGAGCTGTTTTTT.

With respect to this clone: Within the sample, other DNA sequences also encode this same CDR3. This chain uses TRBV7-2 with TRBJ2-3, with D possibly matching TRBD1 (6 bases). The CDR3 contains 16 residues. Germline V gene sequence: CDR1 SGHTA, CDR2 FQGNSA. Trimming removed 1 base at V and 0 bases at J, with 11 bases between. The CDR3 is CASSLVTGLSTDTQYF. CDR3 DNA: TGTGCCAGCAGCTTAGTGACAGGCCTGAGCACAGATACGCAGTATTTT.

The V call is TRBV2, the J call TRBJ2-7, with 8 bases identical to TRBD2. This CDR3 has 14 residues. CDR1 and CDR2 (germline): SNHLY, FYNNEI. V was pared by 8 bases and J by 7 bases, with 13 bases of the junction left unmatched. CDR3 sequence: CASCGTRSVCEQYF. The CDR3 bases are TGTGCCAGCTGCGGGACTAGGTCCGTTTGTGAGCAGTACTTC.

The V gene is TRBV5-1, the J gene TRBJ2-3; TRBD2 might be the D (6 bases). The CDR3 length is 14 residues. V lost 4 bases to trimming and J lost 1 base, with 10 bases between them. Germline assignment: CDR1 SGHRS and CDR2 YFSETQ. The CDR3 reads CASSTSSGTDTQYF. The CDR3 DNA reads as TGCGCCAGCAGCACATCTAGCGGCACAGATACGCAGTATTTT.

CDR3 sequence reads: CASRRGEGNEQFF. CDR3 DNA sequence: TGTGCCAGCCGCCGCGGTGAGGGCAATGAGCAGTTCTTC. The chain couples TRBV6-1 to TRBJ2-1, with D tentatively TRBD2 (5 bases). The length of the CDR3 is 13 residues. Germline V gene sequence: CDR1 MNHNS, CDR2 SASEGT. With 8 bases removed from V and 6 bases from J, the gap between germline ends came to 14 bases.

This clone has just one count. This sequence joins TRBV6-1 and TRBJ1-2; D is ambiguous. V was pared by 2 bases and J by 8 bases, with 21 bases between. There are 16 residues in the CDR3. CDR1 and CDR2 from the germline V gene are MNHNS and SASEGT. In nucleotides, the CDR3 is TGTGCCAGCAGTGAATTTTCGTTTGGAGGGCCTCACGGCTACACCTTC. It codes for CASSEFSFGGPHGYTF.